A selection of T cell receptor beta chains follows, all from one sample in a study of blood T cells in healthy people across ages. Each CDR3 protein is one row after TCRdb ran MiXCR on the 5' RACE reads. The data contain approximately 1,700,000 distinct CDR3 sequences, about 39% of them seen just once; the ten biggest clones take up roughly 23%. Sequenced sample: blood. Receptors originate from a human donor in good health. Both conserved end residues are part of each CDR3. A D gene is named only where the DNA matches it firmly. A clone size is listed for some rows: how often the clone was seen (once, few, many), or a class if it is expanded.

D,J,V,size,DNA,CDR3
.,TRBJ2-1,TRBV6-1,.,TGTGCCAGCAGACTTCGGGACATTCCCAACAATGAGCAGTTCTTC,CASRLRDIPNNEQFF
TRBD2,TRBJ2-3,TRBV24-1,.,TGTGCCACCAGTGATTTGGGACTAGCGGGGCCCCAGGTGGGAGGCACGCAGTATTTT,CATSDLGLAGPQVGGTQYF
TRBD1,TRBJ1-6,TRBV29-1,few,TGCAGCGTTGGGGGGGGACAGCAAAATTCACCCCTCCACTTT,CSVGGGQQNSPLHF
.,TRBJ2-1,TRBV19,.,TGTGCCAGTAGTATTCCGTCGGGGGAGAGCTCCTACAATGAGCAGTTCTTC,CASSIPSGESSYNEQFF
TRBD1,TRBJ2-7,TRBV5-1,once,TGCGCCAGCAGCCCGTATACAGGGGGCGGTCGGACCTACGAGCAGTACTTC,CASSPYTGGGRTYEQYF
.,TRBJ1-2,TRBV5-1,.,TGCGCCAGCAGCTTGGCCATGGGGATCTATGGCTACACCTTC,CASSLAMGIYGYTF
.,TRBJ2-7,TRBV6-1,.,TGTGCCAGCAGTGCGTGGGAACGGGCGGGACACGAGCAGTACTTC,CASSAWERAGHEQYF
.,TRBJ1-1,TRBV7-3,few,TGTGCCAGCAGCTTTAATACGGACACTGAAGCTTTCTTT,CASSFNTDTEAFF
.,TRBJ1-2,TRBV13,few,TGTGCCAGCAGCTCGAGACGGATGAACTATGGCTACACCTTC,CASSSRRMNYGYTF
.,TRBJ2-7,TRBV28,.,TGTGCCAGCGCCCCTGTAACAGGTATTTACGAGCAGTACTTC,CASAPVTGIYEQYF
.,TRBJ1-2,TRBV27,.,TGTGCCAGCAGTTTTAGGCTTAACTATGGCTACACCTTC,CASSFRLNYGYTF
.,TRBJ2-7,TRBV20-1,few,TGCAGTGCTAGAGTATTTCCCGAGCAGTACTTC,CSARVFPEQYF
.,TRBJ1-5,TRBV5-6,.,TGTGCCAGCAGCTTGACCCAAGGTTCGTATAGCAATCAGCCCCAGCATTTT,CASSLTQGSYSNQPQHF
.,TRBJ2-4,TRBV5-4,few,TGTGCCAGCAGCGGGAATCGAAGCGGAACCAAAAACATTCAGTACTTC,CASSGNRSGTKNIQYF
.,TRBJ2-3,TRBV3-1,.,TGTGCCAGCAGCCAAGGGGCGGGGAGCACAGATACGCAGTATTTT,CASSQGAGSTDTQYF
.,TRBJ2-7,TRBV20-1,few,TGCAGTGCTCATAAGGGCCCCTACGAGCAGTACTTC,CSAHKGPYEQYF
.,TRBJ2-5,TRBV20-1,.,TGCAGTGCTAGTTACAAGACCCGGGAGACCCAGTACTTC,CSASYKTRETQYF
TRBD1,TRBJ1-2,TRBV6-1,few,TGTGCCAGCAGTGAAGAAGGCAAGGACAGGGGCCTCCTGATCTATGGCTACACCTTC,CASSEEGKDRGLLIYGYTF
.,TRBJ1-2,TRBV29-1,.,TGCAGCGCTCGGACAGCGACCCGGTATGGCTACACCTTC,CSARTATRYGYTF
.,TRBJ1-4,TRBV7-3,.,TGTGCCAGCAGCCCACCGGGACCGCCCGAAAAACTGTTTTTT,CASSPPGPPEKLFF
.,TRBJ1-2,TRBV6-6,.,TGTGCCAGCAGTAACGACAACTATGGCTACACCTTC,CASSNDNYGYTF
.,TRBJ1-2,TRBV4-2,.,TGTGCCAGCAGCCGACGCGACGGAAACTATGGCTACACCTTC,CASSRRDGNYGYTF
.,TRBJ2-7,TRBV7-2,.,TGTGCCAGCAGCTTAATCCCGAGGAGCTCCTACGAGCAGTACTTC,CASSLIPRSSYEQYF
.,TRBJ2-7,TRBV6-2/TRBV6-3,.,TGTGCCAGCAGTTATCACCCCTACAATGAGCAGTACTTC,CASSYHPYNEQYF
.,TRBJ2-6,TRBV29-1,.,TGCAGCGTAGGACTGGCTGGGGCCAACGTCCTGACTTTC,CSVGLAGANVLTF
.,TRBJ1-5,TRBV5-1,.,TGCGCCAGCAGCTACCGGGCCGGACGGCGACAGCCCCAGCATTTT,CASSYRAGRRQPQHF
.,TRBJ1-1,TRBV5-1,.,TGCGCCAGCGACCTCCCGGGGTTGAACACTGAAGCTTTCTTT,CASDLPGLNTEAFF
.,TRBJ2-1,TRBV5-1,many,TGCGCCAGCAGCTTAGGAACAAACTACAATGAGCAGTTCTTC,CASSLGTNYNEQFF
TRBD2,TRBJ2-7,TRBV15,few,TGTGCCACCAAGGCGGGAGATACTTCCTACGAGCAGTACTTC,CATKAGDTSYEQYF
TRBD1,TRBJ1-2,TRBV5-4,few,TGTGCCAGCAGCTTGCCCGCCGTTCAGGGGGACTATGGCTACACCTTC,CASSLPAVQGDYGYTF
.,TRBJ2-7,TRBV21-1,few,TGTGCCAGCCCCCCAGGAGAGTTAGCGGGAAAAGCCTACGAGCAGTACTTC,CASPPGELAGKAYEQYF
.,TRBJ1-4,TRBV4-3,.,TGCGCCAGCAGCCAAGATCTGAGCGGGAGAGGTCCTAATGAAAAACTGTTTTTT,CASSQDLSGRGPNEKLFF
TRBD1,TRBJ2-7,TRBV4-2,.,TGTGCCAGCAGCCAACCCCGGGACAGGGGGCTCTCCTACGAGCAGTACTTC,CASSQPRDRGLSYEQYF
.,TRBJ2-3,TRBV7-2,once,TGTGCCAGCAGCACAATCCGGACACGCCTCTCTAGCACAGATACGCAGTATTTT,CASSTIRTRLSSTDTQYF
TRBD1,TRBJ1-5,TRBV7-2,few,TGTGCCTGCTCAAGGACAGGGCTAAATCAGCCCCAGCATTTT,CACSRTGLNQPQHF
.,TRBJ2-7,TRBV7-2,.,TGTGCCAGCAGCTCGGGACTCCTTCCCTACGAGCAGTACTTC,CASSSGLLPYEQYF
.,TRBJ1-2,TRBV4-3,.,TGCGCCAGCAGCCAAGATTTGGAGGGTCTTTTTAACTATGGCTACACCTTC,CASSQDLEGLFNYGYTF
TRBD2,TRBJ2-1,TRBV29-1,.,TGCAGCGTTGACAAGTGGACTAGCGGGGGGGCGAATGAGCAGTTCTTC,CSVDKWTSGGANEQFF
.,TRBJ2-7,TRBV29-1,few,TGCAGCGCCCGATTCAACTCCTACGAGCAGTACTTC,CSARFNSYEQYF
.,TRBJ2-1,TRBV7-6,.,TGTGCCAGCAGCTTGTCCAGGGCTCGACAAGGGAATGAGCAGTTCTTC,CASSLSRARQGNEQFF
TRBD1,TRBJ2-5,TRBV28,.,TGTGCCAGTAGGGGACAGCACTACGAAATTTACCAAGAGACCCGGTACTTC,CASRGQHYEIYQETRYF
.,TRBJ1-1,TRBV20-1,once,TGCAGTGCTAGAGATTGGCGGTCGAACACTGAAGCTTTCTTT,CSARDWRSNTEAFF
TRBD1,TRBJ1-1,TRBV20-1,.,TGCAGTGCTAGTAGGGGGCTAACGAACACTGAAGCTTTCTTT,CSASRGLTNTEAFF
.,TRBJ2-7,TRBV3-1,.,TGTGCCAGCAGCCATGCCGTCCAGGGCGAGCAGTACTTC,CASSHAVQGEQYF
.,TRBJ2-7,TRBV20-1,.,TGCAGTGCTGGGAGACTGGGGTTCTACGAGCAGTACTTC,CSAGRLGFYEQYF
TRBD2,TRBJ2-3,TRBV13,once,TGTGCCAGCAGCCAGGGGGTAGCGGGGGCCCTCACAGATACGCCGTATTTT,CASSQGVAGALTDTPYF
.,TRBJ2-7,TRBV7-2,.,TGTGCCAGCAGCTTAGGGCGGACGGAGCAGTACTTC,CASSLGRTEQYF
.,TRBJ2-1,TRBV12-3/TRBV12-4,.,TGTGCCAGCAGCGCAACATATAGCTCCTACAATGAGCAGTTCTTC,CASSATYSSYNEQFF
TRBD2,TRBJ2-5,TRBV7-2,.,TGTGCCAGCGGACGGGGGGTTCAAGAGACCCAGTACTTC,CASGRGVQETQYF
.,TRBJ2-1,TRBV9,.,TGTGCCAGCGGACGATACGATGAGCAGTTCTTC,CASGRYDEQFF
.,TRBJ2-3,TRBV3-1,.,TGTGCCAGCAGCCCCGACTTGAGTTCCACAGATACGCAGTATTTT,CASSPDLSSTDTQYF
TRBD1,TRBJ2-7,TRBV20-1,.,TGCAGTGCTGTACGACCAGGGGGCCTTTCCTACGAGCAGTACTTC,CSAVRPGGLSYEQYF
.,TRBJ2-3,TRBV6-1,.,TGTGCCAGCAGGAAATCCCTGGGGGGCCGAAACACAGATACGCAGTATTTT,CASRKSLGGRNTDTQYF
TRBD1,TRBJ1-1,TRBV7-2,once,TGTGCCAGCAGGGACAGGATCGGCACTGAAGCTTTCTTT,CASRDRIGTEAFF
.,TRBJ2-1,TRBV5-1,few,TGCGCCAGCAGTGAACGAAGAGCCTACAATGAGCAGTTCTTC,CASSERRAYNEQFF
.,TRBJ1-1,TRBV12-3/TRBV12-4,few,TGTGCCAGCAGTTTGCACAGTTCGAACACTGAAGCTTTCTTT,CASSLHSSNTEAFF